Each of the 16 T cell receptor beta chains below was sequenced from the same sample in a study of metastatic and nonmetastatic thyroid tumors. Using MiXCR, TCRdb re-called clones from the PCR reads. The sample lists over 40,000 clones, about 25% occurring once. No patient had received any treatment before thyroid surgery. Sequencing used blood. These receptors were taken from a male donor with papillary thyroid cancer or a benign thyroid nodule (not recorded which). Some clones in this sample may be carry-over from other donors' samples.

This clone was found a few times. A much larger clone sits a single nucleotide away, making a read error possible. The sample holds other DNA sequences that translate to the same CDR3. The chain couples TRBV19 to TRBJ1-6, with D unresolved. The CDR3 covers 16 residues. Germline values: CDR1 LNHDA, CDR2 SQIVND (reference sequence). CDR3: CAGSIVNEEAGSPLHF. For the CDR3, the DNA is TGTGCCGGTAGTATAGTAAACGAGGAGGCTGGTTCACCACTCCACTTT.

V and J are TRBV29-1 and TRBJ2-7; D not certain. The V and J ends lost 6 bases and 4 bases respectively, with 10 bases between them. The CDR3 is made up of 11 amino acids. The germline gives CDR1 SQVTM, CDR2 ANQGSEA. This CDR3 is CSVDPRYEQYF. CDR3 nucleotide sequence: TGCAGCGTCGACCCTAGGTACGAGCAGTACTTC.

The V call is TRBV30, the J call TRBJ1-3, with D unclear. V dropped 3 bases and J dropped 6 bases, with 9 bases sitting between them. The CDR3 runs 12 residues. CDR1 and CDR2 from the germline V gene are GTSNPN and SVGIG (reference sequence). This CDR3 is CAWSLHENTIYF. The DNA of the CDR3 is TGTGCCTGGAGCTTACATGAAAACACCATATATTTT.

This clone came up a few times. A read error may explain this, as a much larger clone is one base away. The rearrangement uses TRBV12-3 or TRBV12-4 and TRBJ2-1, with D unclear. The CDR3 sequence is 13 residues long. Between the trimmed V and J ends, which lost 11 bases and 0 bases, there was a span of 11 bases. The CDR3 sequence is CAGCGNSYNEQFF. In nucleotides, the CDR3 is TGTGCCGGTTGCGGAAACTCCTACAATGAGCAGTTCTTC.

A few counts support this clone. The J gene is TRBJ2-7, the V gene TRBV6-6; 9 nucleotides match TRBD1. The germline gives CDR1 MNHNY, CDR2 SVGAGI (reference sequence). V shed 10 bases and J 4 bases; nucleotides not matched to a gene: 11. CDR3 size: 14 residues. CDR3 DNA: TGTGCCACAACGACACCGACAGGGGGGTACGAGCAGTACTTC. It specifies CATTTPTGGYEQYF.

The V and J genes are TRBV30 and TRBJ2-7, with 10 bases fitting TRBD1. There are 16 residues in the CDR3. Per germline, CDR1 GTSNPN and CDR2 SVGIG (reference sequence). V was clipped by 3 bases and J by 0 bases; unmatched bases: 8. CDR3 sequence (DNA): TGTGCCTGGAGCGCAAGTAGGACAGGGGGCTCCTACGAGCAGTACTTC. This sequence encodes CAWSASRTGGSYEQYF. Variable domain in full (rest from reference TRBV30 and TRBJ2-7): SQTIHQWPATLVQPVGSPLSLECTVEGTSNPNLYWYRQAAGRGLQLLFYSVGIGQISSEVPQNLSASRPQDRQFILSSKKLLLSDSGFYLCAWSASRTGGSYEQYFGPGTRLTVT.

This clone is termed medium-sized. The rearrangement links TRBV2 to TRBJ1-2; TRBD1 might be the D (5 bases). This CDR3 has 11 amino acids. V gave up 7 bases and J gave up 9 bases, with 12 bases separating them. The germline V gene has CDR1 SNHLY and CDR2 FYNNEI. This CDR3 reads CASTIWGSYTF. CDR3 sequence (DNA): TGTGCCAGCACCATTTGGGGGAGCTACACCTTC.

The chain links TRBV11-3 to TRBJ2-3, with TRBD2 as a possible D gene (5 bases). This CDR3 is 14 amino acids long. Germline values: CDR1 SGHNT, CDR2 YENEEA. V was clipped by 1 base and J by 6 bases, with 11 bases between them. CDR3 amino acids: CASSLGGPGDTQYF. The CDR3 DNA is TGTGCCAGCAGCTTAGGAGGGCCGGGTGATACGCAGTATTTT.

This clone was counted ten times or more. The chain has TRBV7-9 and TRBJ2-7; perhaps TRBD2 as D (6 bases). Germline values: CDR1 SEHNR, CDR2 FQNEAQ (reference sequence). CDR3 length: 15 amino acids. The germline V and J ends were trimmed by 1 base and 3 bases, with 13 bases remaining between them. The CDR3 coding sequence is TGTGCCAGCAGCTTAGAGGCGGGGACCAACTACGAGCAGTACTTC. Protein product: CASSLEAGTNYEQYF. Looking up the rest from reference TRBV7-9 and TRBJ2-7 gives the full variable domain: DTGVSQNPRHKITKRGQNVTFRCDPISEHNRLYWYRQTLGQGPEFLTYFQNEAQLEKSRLLSDRFSAERPKGSFSTLEIQRTEQGDSAMYLCASSLEAGTNYEQYFGPGTRLTVT.

The rearrangement links TRBV28 to TRBJ1-2; D gene ambiguous. Between the trimmed V and J ends, which lost 4 bases and 13 bases, there was a span of 22 bases. In germline, CDR1 is MDHEN, CDR2 SYDVKM. The CDR3 has 14 residues. This chain's CDR3 is CASSYPAGNYGCTF. CDR3 DNA: TGTGCCAGCAGTTACCCCGCCGGGAACTATGGTTGCACCTTC.

This clone has only a few counts. The chain carries TRBV28 and TRBJ1-2, with 10 bases that match TRBD1. Losses at the gene ends were 5 bases for V and 6 bases for J; bases not matched to a gene: 0. The germline gives CDR1 MDHEN, CDR2 SYDVKM. The CDR3 consists of 12 residues. CDR3 DNA: TGTGCCAGCAGTGGACAGGGGGATGGCTACACCTTC. It codes for CASSGQGDGYTF.

The chain combines TRBV7-3 with TRBJ2-7, with 8 bases fitting TRBD1. The CDR3 totals 15 residues. Germline lookup yields CDR1 SGHTA and CDR2 FQGTGA. Losses at the gene ends were 5 bases for V and 2 bases for J; bases not matched to a gene: 8. The CDR3 here is CASSPGTGDTYEQYV. The CDR3 coding sequence is TGTGCCAGCAGCCCCGGGACAGGTGATACCTACGAGCAGTACGTC.

Concerning this clone itself: A much larger clone lies a single base off, so this may be a read error. The genes are TRBV20-1 and TRBJ2-3; tentative D call: TRBD2 (7 bases). This CDR3 is 15 amino acids long. The V end lost 6 bases, the J end lost 4 bases, and 20 bases lay between the germline ends. Germline CDR1 and CDR2: DFQATT and SNEGSKA (reference sequence). The CDR3 nucleotides are TGCAGTGCGCCTAGGGGGGGAGTGCAGCCAGATACGCAGTATTTT. Translation: CSAPRGGVQPDTQYF.

CDR3 coding DNA: TGTGCCAGCAGCCAAGAATTCCCGGGAGCGCGAGATACGCAGTATTTT. The encoded protein is CASSQEFPGARDTQYF. The chain uses TRBV3-1 and TRBJ2-3, with a tentative D call TRBD2 (6 bases). CDR1 and CDR2 from the germline V gene are LGHDT and YNNKEL (reference sequence). Trimming shortened V by 0 bases and J by 5 bases, and 15 bases separated the two germline ends. This CDR3 has 16 amino acids.

This clone was counted between two and nine times. A read error may account for a junction end that differs from germline. V usage is TRBV6-1 and J usage is TRBJ2-7; D is perhaps TRBD1 (5 bases). CDR1 and CDR2 (germline): MNHNS, SASEGT. The CDR3 covers 15 residues. As DNA, the CDR3 is TGTGCCAGCAGAGAAGGTTACAGGAGCTCCTACGAGCAGTACTTC. Amino acids: CASREGYRSSYEQYF.

This clone was detected a few times. V and J are TRBV5-4 and TRBJ2-1; tentative D call: TRBD2 (5 bases). Germline CDR1 SGHNT, CDR2 YYREEE (reference sequence). V lost 7 bases and J lost 2, with 7 bases in between. The CDR3 is made up of 12 amino acids. The CDR3 region is CASVRAYNEQFF. The CDR3 coding sequence is TGTGCCAGCGTGAGGGCCTACAATGAGCAGTTCTTC.